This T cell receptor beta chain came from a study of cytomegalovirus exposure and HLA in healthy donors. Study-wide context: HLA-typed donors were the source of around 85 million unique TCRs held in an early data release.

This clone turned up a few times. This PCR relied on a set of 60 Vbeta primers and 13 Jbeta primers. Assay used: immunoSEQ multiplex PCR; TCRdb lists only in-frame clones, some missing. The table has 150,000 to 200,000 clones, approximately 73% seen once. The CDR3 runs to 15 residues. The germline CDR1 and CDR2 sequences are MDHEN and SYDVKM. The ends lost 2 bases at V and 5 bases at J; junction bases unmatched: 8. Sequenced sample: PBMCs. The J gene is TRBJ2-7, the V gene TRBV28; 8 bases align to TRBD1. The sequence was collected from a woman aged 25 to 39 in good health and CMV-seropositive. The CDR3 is CASSLGGTGSDEQYF. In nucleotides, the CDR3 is TGTGCCAGCAGTTTAGGGGGGACAGGTTCGGACGAGCAGTACTTC.